One and the same sample provided the 15 T cell receptor beta chains below, sequenced in a study of T cells after yellow fever vaccination. TCRdb redid the calling of the 5' RACE reads with MiXCR, one entry per CDR3 protein. The sample has 300,000 to 450,000 distinct CDR3 sequences; 6.2% are singletons. Source: PBMCs, taken 5 days after the yellow fever booster vaccination. These receptors all stem from a man in his thirties or forties who received the YFV17D yellow fever vaccine.

This clonotype has a count of ten or more. The V call is TRBV20-1, the J call TRBJ2-1; D not certain. The CDR3 covers 13 residues. CDR1 and CDR2 from the germline V gene are DFQATT and SNEGSKA (reference sequence). The germline V and J ends were trimmed by 6 bases and 4 bases, with 13 bases remaining between them. CDR3 residues: CSALSTSYNEQFF. CDR3 nucleotide sequence: TGCAGTGCCCTAAGCACATCTTACAATGAGCAGTTCTTC.

This clonotype was seen ten or more times. The chain combines TRBV9 with TRBJ2-7, with a possible D match to TRBD2 (6 bases). From germline, CDR1 is SGDLS and CDR2 YYNGEE. Trimming stripped 3 bases from V and 6 bases from J, with 16 bases between. The CDR3 is made up of 14 amino acids. The DNA for the CDR3 is TGTGCCAGCAGCGCTGGGACTGCCTCGGGCGAGCAGTACTTC. Its translation: CASSAGTASGEQYF.

This clonotype was counted only a few times. The V gene is TRBV29-1, the J gene TRBJ2-5; D tentatively fits TRBD1 or TRBD2 (5 bases each). Germline lookup yields CDR1 SQVTM and CDR2 ANQGSEA. Trimming shortened V by 5 bases and J by 5 bases, and 15 bases separated the two germline ends. CDR3 length: 13 residues. The CDR3 spells CSVTPRGPETQYF. The CDR3 DNA reads TGCAGCGTTACCCCGAGGGGTCCGGAGACCCAGTACTTC. Full variable domain (missing parts from reference TRBV29-1 and TRBJ2-5): SAVISQKPSRDICQRGTSLTIQCQVDSQVTMMFWYRQQPGQSLTLIATANQGSEATYESGFVIDKFPISRPNLTFSTLTVSNMSPEDSSIYLCSVTPRGPETQYFGPGTRLLVL.

The chain uses TRBV7-8 and TRBJ2-3, with D possibly matching TRBD1 (6 bases). The CDR3 contains 13 residues. Trimming stripped 5 bases from V and 7 bases from J, with 13 bases between. The germline gives CDR1 SGHVS, CDR2 FQNEAQ. The CDR3 DNA follows: TGTGCCAGCAGCACCACCCAGGGGAATACGCAGTATTTT. As protein: CASSTTQGNTQYF.

This clonotype was found many times. The chain joins TRBV4-3 to TRBJ2-2, with D unclear. Germline CDR1 is LGHNA and CDR2 is YSLEER. The CDR3 has 12 residues. V was clipped by 4 bases and J by 8 bases, with 8 bases between them. The CDR3, as DNA: TGCGCCAGCAGCCTCCGAGTGGGGGAGCTGTTTTTT. Encoded protein: CASSLRVGELFF.

This clonotype occurred many times. The chain couples TRBV20-1 to TRBJ2-7, with 9 nucleotides matching TRBD2. V was clipped by 6 bases and J by 1 base; unmatched bases: 1. Per the germline V gene, CDR1 is DFQATT and CDR2 is SNEGSKA (reference sequence). The CDR3 is 12 amino acids. In DNA, the CDR3 is TGCAGTGCGCTAGCGGGATCCTACGAGCAGTACTTC. Protein: CSALAGSYEQYF.

This chain connects TRBV20-1 to TRBJ2-3; 10 bases align to TRBD2. Germline V gene sequence: CDR1 DFQATT, CDR2 SNEGSKA (reference sequence). Trimming took 8 bases from V and 8 from J; bases not matched to a gene: 10. CDR3 length equals 13 residues. The CDR3 here is CSPETSGFGTQYF. The CDR3 region has the DNA TGCAGTCCAGAGACTAGCGGGTTCGGTACGCAGTATTTT.

The J gene is TRBJ2-1, the V gene TRBV20-1; 7 bases agree with TRBD2. Trimming at V came to 5 bases and at J to 6 bases, leaving 37 bases not matched to a gene. In germline, CDR1 is DFQATT, CDR2 SNEGSKA (reference sequence). The CDR3 totals 23 residues. In DNA form, the CDR3 reads TGCAGTGCTTCGCATTCGAGAAAATGGGATTTAGCGGCGGGGGTTTTACGGCGCAATGAGCAGTTCTTC. It is translated as CSASHSRKWDLAAGVLRRNEQFF.

In this sample, this clonotype turned up a few times. CDR3 protein: CATSEEMGDTQYF. DNA for the CDR3: TGTGCCACCAGCGAAGAAATGGGAGATACGCAGTATTTT. V gene TRBV15 combines with J gene TRBJ2-3; no firm D call. This CDR3 is 13 amino acids long. Germline V gene sequence: CDR1 LNHNV, CDR2 YYDKDF (reference sequence). V gave up 5 bases and J gave up 5 bases, with 11 bases separating them.

This clonotype was recorded a few times. The CDR3 protein is CASTSGTGRETQYF. For the CDR3, the DNA is TGCGCCAGCACAAGCGGGACTGGGAGGGAGACCCAGTACTTC. The rearrangement joins TRBV10-2 to TRBJ2-5; 7 bases are a match to TRBD2. Germline CDR1 is WSHSY and CDR2 is SAAADI. V shed 7 bases, J shed 5 bases, and the junction held 10 bases outside the gene matches. The CDR3 has 14 amino acids.

This clonotype was counted only a few times. The chain recombines TRBV20-1 with TRBJ1-4, with 7 bases matching TRBD1. This CDR3 contains 16 residues. From germline, CDR1 is DFQATT and CDR2 SNEGSKA (reference sequence). After removal of 2 bases from V and 0 bases from J, the junction contained 6 bases not matched to a gene. In DNA, the CDR3 is TGCAGTGCTAGAACACAGGGGACTTCAACTAATGAAAAACTGTTTTTT. This encodes CSARTQGTSTNEKLFF.

This clonotype appeared a few times. CDR3 DNA sequence: TGTGCCAGCAAAGGAGGCAGGGTCAGGGCCGGGGAGCTGTTTTTT. This translates into CASKGGRVRAGELFF. This chain connects TRBV12-3 or TRBV12-4 to TRBJ2-2; either TRBD1 or TRBD2 may supply D (5 bases each). The CDR3 spans 15 residues. V lost 7 bases and J 6 bases, leaving 18 bases between the germline ends.

This clonotype appeared a few times. The chain uses TRBV7-2 and TRBJ2-7, with a weak D call TRBD2 (6 bases). The CDR3 loop spans 14 amino acids. Germline values: CDR1 SGHTA, CDR2 FQGNSA. Trimming shortened V by 2 bases and J by 6 bases, and 14 bases separated the two germline ends. This chain's CDR3 is CASSLWGVLGEQYF. In nucleotides, the CDR3 is TGTGCCAGCAGCTTATGGGGGGTTCTGGGCGAGCAGTACTTC.

This clonotype showed up many times. The rearrangement joins TRBV15 to TRBJ2-5; 10 positions match TRBD1. Per the germline V gene, CDR1 is LNHNV and CDR2 is YYDKDF (reference sequence). CDR3 length: 15 residues. The V and J ends lost 5 bases and 5 bases, in that order; junction bases with no gene match: 8. The CDR3 region has the DNA TGTGCCACCAGCTACGGGACAGGGGAAAGGGAGACCCAGTACTTC. It codes for CATSYGTGERETQYF.

In this sample, this clonotype turned up a few times. J is TRBJ1-2 and V is TRBV20-1; 9 nucleotides agree with TRBD1. This CDR3 has 13 residues. V lost 3 bases to trimming and J lost 5 bases; unmatched junction nucleotides: 4. Germline CDR1 is DFQATT and CDR2 is SNEGSKA (reference sequence). The CDR3 sequence: CSARDRGWYGYTF. CDR3 DNA sequence: TGCAGTGCTAGGGACAGGGGCTGGTATGGCTACACCTTC.